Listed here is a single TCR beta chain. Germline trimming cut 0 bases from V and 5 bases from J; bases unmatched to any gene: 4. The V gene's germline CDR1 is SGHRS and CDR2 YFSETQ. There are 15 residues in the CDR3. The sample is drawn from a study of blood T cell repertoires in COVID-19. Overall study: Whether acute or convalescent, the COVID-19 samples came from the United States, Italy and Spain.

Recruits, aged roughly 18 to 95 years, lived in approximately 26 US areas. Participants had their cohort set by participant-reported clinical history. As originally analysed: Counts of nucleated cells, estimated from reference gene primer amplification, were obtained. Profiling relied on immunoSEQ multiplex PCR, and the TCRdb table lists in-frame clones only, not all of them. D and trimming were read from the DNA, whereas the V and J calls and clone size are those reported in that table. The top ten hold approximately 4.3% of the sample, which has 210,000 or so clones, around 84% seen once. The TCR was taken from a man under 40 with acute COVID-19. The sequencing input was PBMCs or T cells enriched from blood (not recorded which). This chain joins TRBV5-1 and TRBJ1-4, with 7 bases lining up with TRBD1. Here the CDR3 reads CASSLEGQINEKLFF. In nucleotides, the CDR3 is TGCGCCAGCAGCTTGGAGGGACAGATAAATGAAAAACTGTTTTTT.